This T cell receptor beta chain was obtained from a study of CD8 T cells in Susac syndrome. About 0.45 to 1 ug RNA was reverse transcribed with random hexamers. Via MiXCR, TCRdb re-called the immunoSEQ multiplex PCR reads, giving one row per CDR3 protein. The sample records some 120,000 distinct CDR3 sequences, 90% to 95% being singletons. The V end was cut by 0 bases, the J end by 4 bases, with 11 bases between. Germline assignment: CDR1 SGHRS and CDR2 YFSETQ. This CDR3 contains 15 residues. This receptor was identified in a human donor in good health. The specimen sequenced was CD4+ T cells from PBMCs. This chain connects TRBV5-1 to TRBJ1-5, with a weak D call TRBD1 (6 bases). CDR3 residues: CASSLESGANQPQHF. CDR3 DNA: TGCGCCAGCAGCTTGGAGTCAGGGGCGAATCAGCCCCAGCATTTT.